This passage covers 28 T cell receptor beta chains from one sample sequenced in a study of T-cell memory formation after mild COVID-19. One entry per CDR3 protein, called by TCRdb with MiXCR from the 5' RACE reads. This table has under 200,000 distinct CDR3 sequences, around a tenth appearing once. Sequenced material: PBMCs or a T cell subset sorted from them (not recorded which). Source of these receptors: a man aged 18 to 35 who had mild COVID-19 (a few samples of this study predate the infection). Cell type and time point are not known.

This clonotype was observed a few times. V is TRBV5-1 and J is TRBJ1-1; weak D call: TRBD1 (5 bases). The CDR3 extends over 16 amino acids. Trimming took 3 bases from V and 4 from J, leaving 19 bases between them. The germline gives CDR1 SGHRS, CDR2 YFSETQ. The CDR3 reads CASSYSEGRGGTEAFF. As DNA, the CDR3 is TGCGCCAGCAGCTACAGTGAGGGAAGGGGAGGCACTGAAGCTTTCTTT.

A few counts support this clonotype. The J gene is TRBJ2-1, the V gene TRBV4-2; TRBD1 or TRBD2 may be the D gene (6 bases each). The CDR3 is made up of 16 amino acids. Per germline, CDR1 LGHNA and CDR2 YNFKEQ. The germline V and J ends were trimmed by 0 bases and 5 bases, with 14 bases remaining between them. CDR3 amino acids: CASSQERGAGHNEQFF. CDR3 coding DNA: TGTGCCAGCAGCCAAGAGAGGGGGGCGGGACACAATGAGCAGTTCTTC.

This clonotype was detected a few times. CDR3 sequence (DNA): TGTGCCAGCAGTTTCTTATCCGGGACTAGCGGCAATGAGCAGTTCTTC. It encodes CASSFLSGTSGNEQFF. The rearrangement joins TRBV6-5 to TRBJ2-1, with TRBD2 matching 11 bases. This CDR3 region has 16 residues. Looked up from germline, CDR1 is MNHEY and CDR2 is SVGAGI. The trim removed 4 bases at V and 6 bases at J, leaving 8 bases unmatched.

Here the CDR3 DNA reads TGCAGTGCTAGGAGAGCAGGCGCGAACACCGGGGAGCTGTTTTTT. Its protein is CSARRAGANTGELFF. The gene calls are TRBV20-1 and TRBJ2-2; D is unclear. V gave up 3 bases and J gave up 0 bases, with 11 bases separating them. The germline CDR1 and CDR2 sequences are DFQATT and SNEGSKA (reference sequence). CDR3 size: 15 residues.

V gene TRBV24-1 combines with J gene TRBJ2-3, with 9 bases matching TRBD1. In germline, CDR1 is KGHDR, CDR2 SFDVKD. With 3 bases clipped from V and 0 bases from J, the junction kept 9 bases outside the gene matches. This CDR3 contains 18 residues. CDR3 residues: CATSDRMSQGASTDTQYF. For the CDR3, the DNA is TGTGCCACCAGTGATCGGATGTCACAGGGGGCAAGCACAGATACGCAGTATTTT.

This clonotype was counted only a few times. J is TRBJ2-1 and V is TRBV20-1, with 7 bases identical to TRBD2. This CDR3 comprises 14 residues. V lost 2 bases and J lost 6; bases outside the gene matches: 7. Per the germline V gene, CDR1 is DFQATT and CDR2 is SNEGSKA (reference sequence). In DNA, the CDR3 is TGCAGTGCTAGACAGATGCGGGGGATCAATGAGCAGTTCTTC. Its translation: CSARQMRGINEQFF.

V is TRBV11-2 and J is TRBJ2-3; 11 bases map to TRBD2. This CDR3 is built from 17 residues. Germline CDR1 is SGHAT and CDR2 is FQNNGV. V lost 1 base and J lost 2; bases outside the gene matches: 5. The CDR3 spells CASSLAGLAGFTDTQYF. CDR3 DNA: TGTGCCAGCAGCTTAGCCGGACTAGCGGGTTTCACAGATACGCAGTATTTT.

This clonotype appeared once. The chain links TRBV20-1 to TRBJ1-3; no clear D. The length of the CDR3 is 12 residues. V shed 2 bases and J shed 8 bases, with 10 bases lying between them. CDR1 is DFQATT, CDR2 SNEGSKA, per germline (reference sequence). CDR3 in DNA: TGCAGTGCTAGATTGGGTTCTGACACCATATATTTT. Its protein is CSARLGSDTIYF.

This clonotype appeared many times. The V and J genes are TRBV6-5 and TRBJ1-3, with D unclear. CDR1 MNHEY and CDR2 SVGAGI come from the germline V gene. With 2 bases removed from V and 0 bases from J, the gap between germline ends came to 8 bases. The CDR3 runs to 15 residues. CDR3: CASSYDGNSGNTIYF. CDR3 coding DNA: TGTGCCAGCAGTTACGACGGGAACTCTGGAAACACCATATATTTT.

This clonotype has just a few counts. The rearrangement uses TRBV7-9 and TRBJ2-7, with D unclear. Germline V gene sequence: CDR1 SEHNR, CDR2 FQNEAQ (reference sequence). This CDR3 is 11 amino acids long. The V gene lost 5 bases and the J gene lost 6 bases, with 8 bases spanning the gap. CDR3 sequence: CASSPLREQYF. The CDR3 nucleotides are TGTGCCAGCAGCCCCCTACGCGAGCAGTACTTC.

This clonotype was seen a handful of times. This chain uses TRBV7-3 with TRBJ2-6, with D possibly TRBD1 on 5 matching bases. The CDR3 has 15 residues. Germline CDR1 reads SGHTA; CDR2 reads FQGTGA. The V end lost 4 bases, the J end lost 2 bases, and 9 bases lay between the germline ends. The CDR3 loop reads CASSSGHAGANVLTF. CDR3 nucleotides: TGTGCCAGCAGCTCTGGACATGCTGGGGCCAACGTCCTGACTTTC.

In its sample, this clonotype was seen a few times. The CDR3 loop is CASSRPSRGDTQYF. CDR3 DNA: TGTGCCAGCAGTCGGCCTAGCAGGGGGGATACGCAGTATTTT. V is TRBV25-1 and J is TRBJ2-3, with 7 bases fitting TRBD1. This CDR3 spans 14 amino acids. From germline, CDR1 is MGHDK and CDR2 SYGVNS. J lost 6 bases, V lost 5 bases, and 8 bases had no gene match.

This clonotype turned up a few times. V gene TRBV15 combines with J gene TRBJ2-1; D is undetermined. The ends were cut back, 2 bases at V and 0 bases at J, with 11 bases in the middle. The CDR3 is 16 residues long. Germline values: CDR1 LNHNV, CDR2 YYDKDF (reference sequence). CDR3 sequence: CATSRNTMGSYNEQFF. The CDR3 nucleotides are TGTGCCACCAGCAGAAACACGATGGGCTCCTACAATGAGCAGTTCTTC.

This clonotype showed up just a few times. The V and J genes are TRBV29-1 and TRBJ1-1; D may be TRBD1 (5 bases). Germline V CDR1 and CDR2: SQVTM, ANQGSEA. Trimming removed 6 bases at V and 1 base at J, with 15 bases between. The CDR3 has 14 residues. The CDR3 bases are TGCAGCGTCCCGTCCGGGAGGGGGAACACTGAAGCTTTCTTT. Its protein is CSVPSGRGNTEAFF.

CDR3 in DNA: TGCGCCAGCAGCCAAGATGGCAGGAACACTGAAGCTTTCTTT. This gives the protein CASSQDGRNTEAFF. The chain combines TRBV4-3 with TRBJ1-1; D remains unclear. CDR3 length equals 14 residues. V gave up 0 bases and J gave up 1 base, with 6 bases separating them. Germline CDR1 and CDR2: LGHNA and YSLEER.

The CDR3 protein is CSASKILDRGQTDTQYF. CDR3 nucleotides: TGCAGTGCTAGTAAAATCCTTGACAGGGGGCAAACAGATACGCAGTATTTT. V and J are TRBV20-1 and TRBJ2-3; 10 positions match TRBD1. The germline V gene has CDR1 DFQATT and CDR2 SNEGSKA (reference sequence). The CDR3 contains 17 residues. With 3 bases clipped from V and 3 bases from J, the junction kept 12 bases outside the gene matches.

The gene calls are TRBV5-1 and TRBJ1-3, with TRBD1 as a possible D gene (5 bases). Between the trimmed V and J ends, which lost 0 bases and 4 bases, there was a span of 8 bases. The length of the CDR3 is 14 residues. CDR1 SGHRS and CDR2 YFSETQ come from the germline V gene. CDR3 sequence: CASSLAPGGNTIYF. CDR3 sequence (DNA): TGCGCCAGCAGCTTGGCCCCAGGGGGAAACACCATATATTTT. Combining the CDR3 with reference TRBV5-1 and TRBJ1-3 gives the whole variable domain KAGVTQTPRYLIKTRGQQVTLSCSPISGHRSVSWYQQTPGQGLQFLFEYFSETQRNKGNFPGRFSGRQFSNSRSEMNVSTLELGDSALYLCASSLAPGGNTIYFGEGSWLTVV.

The rearrangement uses TRBV5-6 and TRBJ2-7, with D unresolved. CDR3 length: 15 amino acids. Between the trimmed V and J ends, which lost 1 base and 1 base, there was a span of 12 bases. CDR1 SGHDT and CDR2 YYEEEE come from the germline V gene. CDR3 coding DNA: TGTGCCAGCAGCTTGTGGGATGCGGCGTCCTACGAGCAGTACGTC. It codes for CASSLWDAASYEQYV.

This clonotype was observed at least ten times. This sequence joins TRBV18 and TRBJ2-3, with D tentatively TRBD1 or TRBD2 (5 bases each). The CDR3 has 13 amino acids. Germline V gene sequence: CDR1 KGHSH, CDR2 LQKENI. V shed 8 bases and J shed 2 bases, with 11 bases lying between them. The CDR3 protein is CASSRGSTDTQYF. CDR3 DNA: TGTGCCAGCAGCCGGGGCTCCACAGATACGCAGTATTTT.

The rearrangement joins TRBV7-9 to TRBJ2-7; D is perhaps TRBD2 (5 bases). The CDR3 contains 12 residues. V gave up 5 bases and J gave up 7 bases, with 12 bases separating them. Per germline, CDR1 SEHNR and CDR2 FQNEAQ (reference sequence). This CDR3 reads CASSTRTGEQYV. The CDR3 coding sequence is TGTGCCAGCAGCACCCGGACTGGAGAGCAGTACGTC.

The J gene is TRBJ2-1, the V gene TRBV12-5; no clear D. V shed 7 bases and J shed 8 bases, with 6 bases lying between them. The CDR3 sequence is 10 residues long. The germline gives CDR1 LGHNT, CDR2 FRNRAP. The CDR3 DNA is TGTGCTAGTGCCGTGTATGAGCAGTTCTTC. The encoded protein is CASAVYEQFF.

The table lists this clonotype with many counts. The chain uses TRBV20-1 and TRBJ2-7, with D tentatively TRBD1 (6 bases). The CDR3 contains 13 residues. The V and J ends lost 4 bases and 3 bases respectively, with 13 bases between them. The germline gives CDR1 DFQATT, CDR2 SNEGSKA (reference sequence). CDR3 nucleotide sequence: TGCAGTGCTAAACTGACAGGATTCTACGAGCAGTACTTC. Its translation is CSAKLTGFYEQYF.

This sequence joins TRBV4-2 and TRBJ2-5, with a tentative D call TRBD2 (5 bases). V was clipped by 0 bases and J by 5 bases, with 10 bases between them. The germline CDR1 and CDR2 sequences are LGHNA and YNFKEQ. This CDR3 contains 14 residues. The CDR3 loop is CASSQERRSETQYF. DNA for the CDR3: TGTGCCAGCAGCCAAGAAAGGAGGTCGGAGACCCAGTACTTC.

This clonotype was observed a few times. The V call is TRBV5-1, the J call TRBJ2-3; 10 bases fit TRBD1. Germline assignment: CDR1 SGHRS and CDR2 YFSETQ. This CDR3 has 15 residues. V shed 0 bases and J 5 bases; nucleotides not matched to a gene: 3. The CDR3 here is CASSLGQGARDTQYF. For the CDR3, the DNA is TGCGCCAGCAGCTTGGGACAGGGGGCGAGAGATACGCAGTATTTT.

In its sample, this clonotype was seen a few times. The CDR3 is CASSLGGGSGETQYF. DNA of the CDR3: TGTGCCAGCAGTTTGGGAGGGGGCTCCGGAGAGACCCAGTACTTC. The chain recombines TRBV12-3 or TRBV12-4 with TRBJ2-5; tentatively, D is TRBD1 or TRBD2 (7 bases each). Trimming shortened V by 3 bases and J by 4 bases, and 15 bases separated the two germline ends. The CDR3 loop spans 15 amino acids.

This clonotype was recorded at least ten times. The rearrangement joins TRBV25-1 to TRBJ2-5; tentative D call: TRBD2 (5 bases). The CDR3 extends over 13 amino acids. Germline V gives CDR1 MGHDK, CDR2 SYGVNS. V lost 3 bases and J lost 0, with 5 bases in between. CDR3 loop: CASSERDQETQYF. The CDR3, as DNA: TGTGCCAGCAGTGAGAGGGACCAAGAGACCCAGTACTTC.

This clonotype appeared a few times. The chain has TRBV7-2 and TRBJ1-4; D might be TRBD1 (6 bases). Germline V gene lookup returns CDR1 SGHTA and CDR2 FQGNSA. There are 14 residues in the CDR3. The V end was cut by 1 base, the J end by 10 bases, with 13 bases between. Here the CDR3 reads CASSLGQGLGKLFF. CDR3 sequence (DNA): TGTGCCAGCAGCTTAGGTCAGGGGTTGGGAAAACTGTTTTTT.

The rearrangement joins TRBV5-4 to TRBJ2-2, with 11 bases matching TRBD1. CDR1 SGHNT and CDR2 YYREEE come from the germline V gene (reference sequence). The trim removed 7 bases at V and 6 bases at J, leaving 11 bases unmatched. This CDR3 comprises 16 residues. In nucleotides, the CDR3 is TGTGCCAGCGGGCGGACAGGGGGCGCGAGGGCCGGGGAGCTGTTTTTT. Translated, it gives CASGRTGGARAGELFF.